These T cell receptor beta chains were read from a single sample in a study of T-cell reconstitution after alpha-beta-depleted transplantation in children. TCRdb independently ran MiXCR on the PCR reads; one entry per CDR3 protein. The table records hundreds of thousands of distinct CDR3 sequences, around 15% of them present only once. The material sequenced was PBMCs, mostly from graft donor cells, taken 360 days after TCRalphabeta/CD19-depleted stem cell transplant. The source is a boy under two years old who had a stem cell transplant for Wiskott-Aldrich syndrome, so the T cells may come from the graft donor. Each CDR3 is given with its conserved first and last residue. A D gene is named only where the DNA matches it firmly. Clone size is stated in some rows and not others, as once, few, many or a class when expanded.

>TRBJ2-1|TRBV4-2|few|TRBD2
TGTGCCAGCAGCTCGGGACTAGCGGGCCCCCTCAATGAGCAGTTCTTC
CASSSGLAGPLNEQFF
>TRBJ2-5|TRBV28|NA|TRBD2
TGTGCCAGCAGTTTGGCACTAGCGGGCGCGGAAGAGACCCAGTACTTC
CASSLALAGAEETQYF
>TRBJ1-2|TRBV4-1|few|NA
TGCGCCAGCAGCCAAGCCCGGGACATCGTGCGGTATGGCTACACCTTC
CASSQARDIVRYGYTF
>TRBJ2-7|TRBV20-1|NA|NA
TGCAGTGCTAGAGGCGCCAGGGGGGCGAGGACCTACGAGCAGTACTTC
CSARGARGARTYEQYF
>TRBJ2-1|TRBV20-1|few|TRBD2
TGCAGTGCTAGAGATGGCTCCCTAGCGGGGTTCAATGAGCAGTTCTTC
CSARDGSLAGFNEQFF
>TRBJ2-1|TRBV24-1|NA|NA
TGTGCCACCAGTGATTTGGGCAATGAGCAGTTCTTC
CATSDLGNEQFF
>TRBJ2-1|TRBV3-1|once|TRBD1
TGTGCCACCTGCCCTAAACCCGGGACAGGTTCCTACAATGAGCAGTTCTTC
CATCPKPGTGSYNEQFF
>TRBJ2-3|TRBV9|few|NA
TGTGCCAGCAGCGTAGCCCCCGGAGGGGGAGACACAGATACGCAGTATTTT
CASSVAPGGGDTDTQYF
>TRBJ2-1|TRBV5-6|few|NA
TGTGCCAGCAGCTTGCCGATACCCGGGCTATCTGGCAATGAGCAGTTCTTC
CASSLPIPGLSGNEQFF
>TRBJ2-1|TRBV4-3|few|NA
TGCGCCAGCAGCCAAGGGACAGACAGATTTTACAATGAGCAGTTCTTC
CASSQGTDRFYNEQFF
>TRBJ2-1|TRBV29-1|few|TRBD1
TGCAGCGTTGAGGGGGACAGGGGGCGGGACAATGAGCAGTTCTTC
CSVEGDRGRDNEQFF
>TRBJ2-1|TRBV7-2|NA|TRBD1
TGTGCCAGCAGCCGGAAGGGGACAGGGCTGAATGAGCAGTTCTTC
CASSRKGTGLNEQFF
>TRBJ1-2|TRBV2|NA|TRBD1
TGTGCCAGCAGAGCCGGGACAGGGTACTATGGCTACACCTTC
CASRAGTGYYGYTF
>TRBJ2-4|TRBV12-3/TRBV12-4|NA|TRBD1
TGTGCCAGCAGTTTCAGACAGGGACCGTTAGCCAAAAACATTCAGTACTTC
CASSFRQGPLAKNIQYF
>TRBJ1-1|TRBV15|once|NA
TGTGCCACCAGCAGAGGGAGGACAGTTCCGGACACTGAAGCTTTCTTT
CATSRGRTVPDTEAFF
>TRBJ2-7|TRBV12-3/TRBV12-4|NA|NA
TGTGCCAGCAGTTTGACCGCCGGCGAGCAGTACTTC
CASSLTAGEQYF
>TRBJ1-2|TRBV9|few|NA
TGTGCCAGCAGCGTAGGCAGGAACTATGGCTACACCTTC
CASSVGRNYGYTF
>TRBJ2-2|TRBV12-3/TRBV12-4|few|NA
TGTGCCAGCAGTTTACGGGTTGGCACCGGGGAGCTGTTTTTT
CASSLRVGTGELFF
>TRBJ2-1|TRBV10-3|many|TRBD2
TGTGCCATCAGTAAGGGACTAGCGGGTTCTATTGAGCAGTTCTTC
CAISKGLAGSIEQFF
>TRBJ2-7|TRBV4-3|few|NA
TGCGCCAGCAGCCAAGAAGCCACCGGAGGAGGGGTTAAAGACTACGAGCAGTACTTC
CASSQEATGGGVKDYEQYF
>TRBJ1-2|TRBV12-3/TRBV12-4|few|NA
TGTGCCAGCAGTTTAGCGGGACACGACTATGGCTACACCTTC
CASSLAGHDYGYTF
>TRBJ1-1|TRBV24-1|few|NA
TGTGCCACCAGTGATTCGAAGGGTAACACTGAAGCTTTCTTT
CATSDSKGNTEAFF
>TRBJ2-3|TRBV7-2|few|NA
TGTGCCAGCAAGAGATACACAGATACGCAGTATTTT
CASKRYTDTQYF
>TRBJ1-2|TRBV5-1|few|NA
TGCGCCAGCAGTGAGGGGAGGAACTATGGCTACACCTTC
CASSEGRNYGYTF
>TRBJ1-2|TRBV15|NA|NA
TGTGCCACCAGCAGGGGGGATCGGAGTGGCTACACCTTC
CATSRGDRSGYTF
>TRBJ2-1|TRBV20-1|NA|TRBD2
TGCAGTGCTAGAGATCTAGCGGGAGGGCCCAATGAGCAGTTCTTC
CSARDLAGGPNEQFF
>TRBJ1-5|TRBV7-9|few|NA
TGTGCCAGCAGCTTTCAGGGCGGTCAGCCCCAGCATTTT
CASSFQGGQPQHF
>TRBJ2-7|TRBV7-9|few|TRBD1
TGTGCCAGCAGCCCTTTGTGGACAGGCCAGCTCGAGCAGTACTTC
CASSPLWTGQLEQYF
>TRBJ1-6|TRBV7-2|NA|NA
TGTGCCAGCAGCTTATTAGCCCCTTCACCCCTCCACTTT
CASSLLAPSPLHF
>TRBJ2-1|TRBV29-1|few|TRBD2
TGCAGCGTTGATGGCGGGAGAGGAATCTACAATGAGCAGTTCTTC
CSVDGGRGIYNEQFF
>TRBJ2-7|TRBV20-1|NA|TRBD2
TGCAGTGCTAGACACTCAGTGGCGGGAGTCTACGAGCAGTACTTC
CSARHSVAGVYEQYF
>TRBJ2-5|TRBV7-2|few|TRBD2
TGTGCCAGCAGCTTAGCGGCGCTAGCGGAAGAGACCCAGTACTTC
CASSLAALAEETQYF
>TRBJ2-1|TRBV4-1|NA|NA
TGCGCCAGCAGCCAAGAGAGGACTAACTACAATGAGCAGTTCTTC
CASSQERTNYNEQFF
>TRBJ2-1|TRBV30|few|TRBD2
TGTGCCTGGAGTGTAAGTCTGGCGGGAGGTGTCTACAATGAGCAGTTCTTC
CAWSVSLAGGVYNEQFF
>TRBJ1-1|TRBV2|few|NA
TGTGCCAGCAGTCTACTTACAAACACTGAAGCTTTCTTT
CASSLLTNTEAFF
>TRBJ1-4|TRBV5-1|NA|NA
TGCGCCAGCAGCTTAGCAGGGCCTGCTAATGAAAAACTGTTTTTT
CASSLAGPANEKLFF
>TRBJ2-1|TRBV12-3/TRBV12-4|NA|NA
TGTGCCAGCAGTTTGTTCCTTGGAGGGACAGTTTACTACAATGAGCAGTTCTTC
CASSLFLGGTVYYNEQFF
>TRBJ2-1|TRBV15|NA|NA
TGTGCCACCAGCAGAGACCCGGTTCGTGAGCAGTTCTTC
CATSRDPVREQFF
>TRBJ2-7|TRBV12-3/TRBV12-4|NA|NA
TGTGCCAGCAGTCACGAGGGGTACGAGCAGTACTTC
CASSHEGYEQYF
>TRBJ2-7|TRBV10-3|few|NA
TGTGCCATCAGGGAAAACCGGGACCCACCCTACGAGCAGTACTTC
CAIRENRDPPYEQYF
>TRBJ2-3|TRBV12-3/TRBV12-4|NA|NA
TGTGCCAGCAGTTTAACGGTGGTTAGCGCCTTCACAGATACGCAGTATTTT
CASSLTVVSAFTDTQYF
>TRBJ2-6|TRBV5-1|few|NA
TGCGCCAGCAGCTTTAACTCTGGGGCCAACGTCCTGACTTTC
CASSFNSGANVLTF
>TRBJ2-3|TRBV12-3/TRBV12-4|few|TRBD2
TGTGCCAGCAGTAAAACTAGCGGGGGGGTAGATACGCAGTATTTT
CASSKTSGGVDTQYF
>TRBJ1-1|TRBV9|NA|NA
TGTGCCAGCAGCGTGATGGGACAGAACACTGAAGCTTTCTTT
CASSVMGQNTEAFF
>TRBJ1-2|TRBV6-1|few|NA
TGTGCCAGCACCCTACTTCCAGGGAAAGGGAACTATGGCTACACCTTC
CASTLLPGKGNYGYTF
>TRBJ1-2|TRBV4-1|few|TRBD1
TGCGCCAGCAGCCACCCCCTCCGGGACAGGGGCAGTCATGGCTACACCTTC
CASSHPLRDRGSHGYTF
>TRBJ1-6|TRBV28|NA|TRBD1
TGTGCCAGCAGCTGGGACAGCTCGAGCTCCTATAATTCACCCCTCCACTTT
CASSWDSSSSYNSPLHF
>TRBJ2-7|TRBV3-1|few|NA
TGTGCCAGCAGCCAAGATCACAGGGATAGATCCTACGAGCAGTACTTC
CASSQDHRDRSYEQYF
>TRBJ2-2|TRBV27|NA|NA
TGTGCCAGCCCCGAACGGAACACCGGGGAGCTGTTTTTT
CASPERNTGELFF
>TRBJ1-6|TRBV20-1|few|NA
TGCAGTGCTAGCGTGAGCTCCTATAATTCACCCCTCCACTTT
CSASVSSYNSPLHF
>TRBJ2-2|TRBV12-3/TRBV12-4|NA|TRBD1
TGTGCCAGCAGTTTTAAGGGGGCTAGCGGGGAGCTGTTTTTT
CASSFKGASGELFF
>TRBJ2-3|TRBV12-3/TRBV12-4|few|TRBD2
TGTGCCAGCAGTGTTAGCGGGGGATGGTCGCAGTATTTT
CASSVSGGWSQYF
>TRBJ2-3|TRBV30|few|NA
TGTGCCTGGAGGGAGGGGGGCCGCACAGATACGCAGTATTTT
CAWREGGRTDTQYF
>TRBJ2-1|TRBV11-1|NA|TRBD2
TGTGCCAGCAGCCCGGGACTAGCGGGACTCCAATTTGGGTACAATGAGCAGTTCTTC
CASSPGLAGLQFGYNEQFF
>TRBJ2-5|TRBV5-1|NA|NA
TGCGCCAGCAGCTTGCTTTCGGCGGTGGAGACCCAGTACTTC
CASSLLSAVETQYF
>TRBJ1-2|TRBV12-3/TRBV12-4|few|TRBD1
TGTGCCAGCACCCTGACAGGGGGTGGCTACACCTTC
CASTLTGGGYTF
>TRBJ2-5|TRBV5-1|few|NA
TGCGCCAGCAGCTTCCGACTAGTCCAAGAGACCCAGTACTTC
CASSFRLVQETQYF